These 29 T cell receptor beta chains share one sample of origin, sequenced in a study of blood T cell repertoires in COVID-19. TCRdb's table, derived via immunoSEQ multiplex PCR, lists solely in-frame clones and lacks some. The sample records 30,000 to 40,000 clones, roughly 74% being singletons. Input material: peripheral blood. These receptors were collected from an elderly man with active or convalescent COVID-19.

The chain has TRBV7-9 and TRBJ2-5, with D perhaps matching TRBD1 (6 bases). Trimming took off 4 bases at V and 3 bases at J, with 15 bases between the two ends. The CDR3 is 15 amino acids. In germline, CDR1 is SEHNR, CDR2 FQNEAQ (reference sequence). The CDR3 bases are TGTGCCAGCAGCTCAATCGGTCAGGGGAAAGAGACCCAGTACTTC. Encoded protein: CASSSIGQGKETQYF.

This clone is a singleton in its sample. This rearrangement joins TRBV19 to TRBJ1-4; D is possibly TRBD1 (6 bases). Germline assignment: CDR1 LNHDA and CDR2 SQIVND (reference sequence). The CDR3 consists of 13 residues. The V gene lost 4 bases and the J gene lost 7 bases, with 10 bases spanning the gap. The CDR3 loop reads CASSTGTIEKLFF. The CDR3 DNA reads TGTGCCAGTAGTACGGGGACAATTGAAAAACTGTTTTTT.

This clone occurred once. The rearrangement joins TRBV25-1 to TRBJ2-1; 9 bases are shared with TRBD1. Losses at the gene ends were 6 bases for V and 7 bases for J; bases not matched to a gene: 7. The CDR3 contains 14 residues. Germline CDR1 reads MGHDK; CDR2 reads SYGVNS. This CDR3 is CASRRPGQGNEQFF. The CDR3 DNA follows: TGTGCCAGCAGGCGCCCGGGACAGGGAAATGAGCAGTTCTTC.

J is TRBJ2-7 and V is TRBV27, with 8 nucleotides matching TRBD1. Germline V gives CDR1 MNHEY, CDR2 SMNVEV (reference sequence). CDR3 length: 14 amino acids. V lost 6 bases and J lost 5; bases outside the gene matches: 9. Here the CDR3 reads CASSTRTGKDEQYF. CDR3 bases: TGTGCCAGCAGCACTCGGACAGGGAAGGACGAGCAGTACTTC.

DNA for the CDR3: TGTGCCAGCAGTTACCTACGGACAGGGGGAGGGGAGACCCAGTACTTC. Translation: CASSYLRTGGGETQYF. The chain combines TRBV6-5 with TRBJ2-5; 10 bases align to TRBD1. After removal of 2 bases from V and 5 bases from J, the junction contained 8 bases not matched to a gene. CDR1 is MNHEY, CDR2 SVGAGI, per germline. The length of the CDR3 is 16 residues.

The chain joins TRBV4-3 to TRBJ2-5; TRBD2 matches 12 bases. The CDR3 extends over 15 amino acids. Germline CDR1 is LGHNA and CDR2 is YSLEER. With 1 base clipped from V and 4 bases from J, the junction kept 1 base outside the gene matches. For the CDR3, the DNA is TGCGCCAGCAGCCAAGGGACTAGCGGGGTAGAGACCCAGTACTTC. Its protein product is CASSQGTSGVETQYF.

The chain joins TRBV11-1 to TRBJ1-1, with 7 bases matching TRBD1. CDR1 and CDR2 (germline): SGHAT, FQDESV (reference sequence). The CDR3 extends over 16 amino acids. The V gene end was trimmed by 6 bases and the J gene end by 1 base; junction bases not matched to a gene: 11. This CDR3 is CASSTGALIPNTEAFF. The CDR3 bases are TGTGCCAGCAGTACAGGGGCCCTAATCCCGAACACTGAAGCTTTCTTT.

The gene calls are TRBV2 and TRBJ1-1; D is uncertain. V shed 7 bases and J shed 0 bases, with 15 bases lying between them. CDR1 and CDR2 (germline): SNHLY, FYNNEI. This CDR3 comprises 15 residues. The CDR3 loop is CASMGLAQLNTEAFF. The CDR3 nucleotides are TGTGCCAGCATGGGTTTAGCGCAGCTGAACACTGAAGCTTTCTTT. Filled out from reference TRBV2 and TRBJ1-1, the complete variable domain reads EPEVTQTPSHQVTQMGQEVILRCVPISNHLYFYWYRQILGQKVEFLVSFYNNEISEKSEIFDDQFSVERPDGSNFTLKIRSTKLEDSAMYFCASMGLAQLNTEAFFGQGTRLTVV.

The chain is built from TRBV7-8 and TRBJ2-6, with D tentatively TRBD2 (5 bases). Germline CDR1 is SGHVS and CDR2 is FQNEAQ. The V end was cut by 4 bases, the J end by 3 bases, with 13 bases between. This CDR3 spans 16 amino acids. The CDR3 loop is CASSSRFGGGANVLTF. The CDR3 DNA sequence: TGTGCCAGCAGCTCAAGGTTCGGAGGTGGGGCCAACGTCCTGACTTTC.

The chain combines TRBV28 with TRBJ2-3, with TRBD2 as a possible D gene (5 bases). CDR3 length equals 13 residues. V lost 2 bases to trimming and J lost 9 bases, with 12 bases between them. Per the germline V gene, CDR1 is MDHEN and CDR2 is SYDVKM. The CDR3 DNA reads TGTGCCAGCAGTTTACCGGCTAGCTTGACGCAGTATTTT. The encoded protein is CASSLPASLTQYF.

The gene calls are TRBV7-9 and TRBJ2-1, with TRBD2 identical over 8 bases. The V segment lost 6 bases and the J segment 1 base; nucleotides outside the gene matches: 5. CDR1 and CDR2 from the germline V gene are SEHNR and FQNEAQ (reference sequence). The CDR3 totals 15 residues. The CDR3 reads CASSLIAGSYNEQFF. CDR3 bases: TGTGCCAGCAGTCTCATAGCGGGGTCCTACAATGAGCAGTTCTTC.

Only one count was recorded for this clone. The CDR3 nucleotides read TGTGCCAGCAGCGCGCCCGGGACAGGGTTTGGTGAAAAACTGTTTTTT. Its translation is CASSAPGTGFGEKLFF. The chain employs TRBV3-1 (or the pseudogene TRBV3-2) and TRBJ1-4; 9 nucleotides line up with TRBD1. This CDR3 has 16 amino acids. From germline, CDR1 is LGHDT and CDR2 YNNKEL (reference sequence). Unmatched junction bases numbered 11, after V lost 5 bases and J lost 7 bases.

The chain has TRBV28 and TRBJ2-3; 10 bases line up with TRBD2. V lost 8 bases and J lost 7; bases outside the gene matches: 6. This CDR3 comprises 13 residues. Germline V lookup: CDR1 MDHEN, CDR2 SYDVKM. The CDR3 here is CASVSSGSYTQYF. The CDR3 DNA sequence: TGTGCCAGCGTGTCTAGCGGGAGCTATACGCAGTATTTT.

The chain uses TRBV11-3 and TRBJ1-2, with no clear D. CDR1 SGHNT and CDR2 YENEEA come from the germline V gene. Between the trimmed V and J ends, which lost 1 base and 4 bases, there was a span of 7 bases. This CDR3 is 13 amino acids long. CDR3 sequence: CASSLGRFYGYTF. CDR3 sequence (DNA): TGTGCCAGCAGCTTAGGGCGGTTCTATGGCTACACCTTC. The full variable domain, with the rest looked up from reference TRBV11-3 and TRBJ1-2, is EAGVVQSPRYKIIEKKQPVAFWCNPISGHNTLYWYLQNLGQGPELLIRYENEEAVDDSQLPKDRFSAERLKGVDSTLKIQPAELGDSAVYLCASSLGRFYGYTFGSGTRLTVV.

This clone was counted once. The chain is built from TRBV5-1 and TRBJ1-3; 9 bases match TRBD1. The junction had 1 base not matched to a gene; V was cut back by 2 bases and J by 4 bases. CDR1 is SGHRS, CDR2 YFSETQ, per germline. This CDR3 is 14 amino acids long. The CDR3 DNA reads as TGCGCCAGCAGCTTACAGGGGGCGGGAAACACCATATATTTT. Its translation is CASSLQGAGNTIYF.

This chain uses TRBV15 with TRBJ2-1; 7 bases fit TRBD1. This CDR3 spans 15 amino acids. Trimming cost V 5 bases and J 0 bases; bases outside gene matches: 4. The germline V gene encodes CDR1 LNHNV and CDR2 YYDKDF (reference sequence). The CDR3 nucleotides are TGTGCCACCAGCTTACAGGGGATCTCCTACAATGAGCAGTTCTTC. Protein: CATSLQGISYNEQFF. Looking up the rest from reference TRBV15 and TRBJ2-1 gives the full variable domain: DAMVIQNPRYQVTQFGKPVTLSCSQTLNHNVMYWYQQKSSQAPKLLFHYYDKDFNNEADTPDNFQSRRPNTSFCFLDIRSPGLGDTAMYLCATSLQGISYNEQFFGPGTRLTVL.

This clone showed up just a few times. The V call is TRBV4-2, the J call TRBJ2-1; 10 bases agree with TRBD1. V lost 5 bases and J lost 2; bases outside the gene matches: 6. There are 16 residues in the CDR3. The germline V gene encodes CDR1 LGHNA and CDR2 YNFKEQ. The DNA of the CDR3 is TGTGCCAGCAGCACCCGGGACAGGGGCCCCTACAATGAGCAGTTCTTC. Protein sequence: CASSTRDRGPYNEQFF.

By its share, this clone is medium-sized. The V gene is TRBV5-1, the J gene TRBJ2-2; 9 positions agree with TRBD1. Trimming removed 3 bases from V and 2 bases from J; junction bases left unmatched: 5. The CDR3 length is 16 residues. Looked up from germline, CDR1 is SGHRS and CDR2 is YFSETQ. In DNA form, the CDR3 reads TGCGCCAGCAGCTCCAACAGGGGGCCAAACACCGGGGAGCTGTTTTTT. Protein sequence: CASSSNRGPNTGELFF.

This rearrangement joins TRBV5-1 to TRBJ1-1; D gene uncertain. The CDR3 is 13 residues long. The V gene lost 2 bases and the J gene lost 5 bases, with 10 bases spanning the gap. The germline V gene encodes CDR1 SGHRS and CDR2 YFSETQ. The CDR3 sequence: CASSFGGNTEAFF. The DNA of the CDR3 is TGCGCCAGCAGCTTTGGCGGTAATACTGAAGCTTTCTTT. Filled out from reference TRBV5-1 and TRBJ1-1, the complete variable domain reads KAGVTQTPRYLIKTRGQQVTLSCSPISGHRSVSWYQQTPGQGLQFLFEYFSETQRNKGNFPGRFSGRQFSNSRSEMNVSTLELGDSALYLCASSFGGNTEAFFGQGTRLTVV.

The CDR3 sequence is CASSQGDRAQETQYF. The DNA for the CDR3 is TGCGCCAGCAGCCAGGGGGACAGGGCGCAGGAGACCCAGTACTTC. The chain joins TRBV4-3 to TRBJ2-5; 9 bases are shared with TRBD1. The CDR3 extends over 15 amino acids. V lost 3 bases and J lost 5; bases outside the gene matches: 7. Germline loops: CDR1 LGHNA, CDR2 YSLEER.

This clone was observed a few times. The CDR3 here is CASSISGDTGYGYTF. DNA for the CDR3: TGTGCCAGTAGTATATCCGGGGACACGGGCTATGGCTACACCTTC. This sequence joins TRBV19 and TRBJ1-2, with D tentatively TRBD1 (6 bases). Germline V gene sequence: CDR1 LNHDA, CDR2 SQIVND (reference sequence). The CDR3 is made up of 15 amino acids. Trimming pared 2 bases from V and 4 bases from J, leaving 14 bases between.

The V gene is TRBV9, the J gene TRBJ1-5; 8 positions match TRBD1. This CDR3 has 14 amino acids. V was pared by 3 bases and J by 7 bases, with 6 bases of the junction left unmatched. From germline, CDR1 is SGDLS and CDR2 YYNGEE. This chain's CDR3 is CASSAGTGSQPQHF. The CDR3 DNA reads TGTGCCAGCAGCGCCGGGACAGGCTCCCAGCCCCAGCATTTT. The variable domain in full, completed from reference TRBV9 and TRBJ1-5, reads DSGVTQTPKHLITATGQRVTLRCSPRSGDLSVYWYQQSLDQGLQFLIQYYNGEERAKGNILERFSAQQFPDLHSELNLSSLELGDSALYFCASSAGTGSQPQHFGDGTRLSIL.

This clone came up once. The chain has TRBV6-5 and TRBJ1-2, with 10 bases identical to TRBD1. V gave up 7 bases and J gave up 8 bases; unmatched junction bases: 10. Per germline, CDR1 MNHEY and CDR2 SVGAGI. The CDR3 consists of 14 residues. CDR3 protein: CASNTGTGALGYTF. As DNA, the CDR3 is TGTGCCAGCAACACCGGGACAGGGGCTTTAGGCTACACCTTC.

This clone turned up a few times. The gene calls are TRBV5-1 and TRBJ2-3; 9 bases map to TRBD2. The germline V gene has CDR1 SGHRS and CDR2 YFSETQ. Germline trimming cut 5 bases from V and 2 bases from J; bases unmatched to any gene: 18. The CDR3 is 19 amino acids. The CDR3 reads CASSQPLTELAGPTDTQYF. Written as DNA, the CDR3 is TGCGCCAGCAGTCAACCCCTAACAGAGCTAGCGGGACCCACAGATACGCAGTATTTT.

The rearrangement uses TRBV5-1 and TRBJ2-2; 8 bases match TRBD2. CDR1 is SGHRS, CDR2 YFSETQ, per germline. This CDR3 is built from 15 residues. J gave up 13 bases and V 0 bases, and 11 bases lay outside the gene matches. The DNA for the CDR3 is TGCGCCAGCAGCTTGGAGGGGCTAGCGGGTGCCGGGCTGTTTTTT. It is translated as CASSLEGLAGAGLFF.

This chain uses TRBV30 with TRBJ2-7, with 7 positions matching TRBD2. The ends lost 0 bases at V and 0 bases at J; junction bases unmatched: 8. Germline values: CDR1 GTSNPN, CDR2 SVGIG (reference sequence). CDR3 length equals 16 residues. As DNA, the CDR3 is TGTGCCTGGAGTGTCGCGGACGGGAGGAGCTCCTACGAGCAGTACTTC. Protein sequence: CAWSVADGRSSYEQYF. Drawing the rest from reference TRBV30 and TRBJ2-7, the complete variable domain is SQTIHQWPATLVQPVGSPLSLECTVEGTSNPNLYWYRQAAGRGLQLLFYSVGIGQISSEVPQNLSASRPQDRQFILSSKKLLLSDSGFYLCAWSVADGRSSYEQYFGPGTRLTVT.

This clone has more than one count but fewer than ten. The V and J genes are TRBV2 and TRBJ2-7; 14 bases are shared with TRBD2. The length of the CDR3 is 18 residues. Germline V gene data show CDR1 as SNHLY and CDR2 as FYNNEI. V shed 3 bases and J 4 bases; nucleotides not matched to a gene: 11. Here the CDR3 reads CASSDASGLAGVRYEQYF. The CDR3 DNA reads as TGTGCCAGCAGTGATGCTTCGGGACTAGCGGGAGTAAGGTACGAGCAGTACTTC.

V and J are TRBV27 and TRBJ2-1, with 7 nucleotides matching TRBD2. Trimming at V came to 4 bases and at J to 0 bases, leaving 9 bases not matched to a gene. Looked up from germline, CDR1 is MNHEY and CDR2 is SMNVEV (reference sequence). The CDR3 runs to 17 residues. For the CDR3, the DNA is TGTGCCAGCAGTTCGAGGTTGCGGGGGAGCTCCTACAATGAGCAGTTCTTC. The encoded protein is CASSSRLRGSSYNEQFF.

The chain employs TRBV6-5 and TRBJ1-2, with a possible D match to TRBD1 (5 bases). This CDR3 has 12 amino acids. CDR1 is MNHEY and CDR2 is SVGAGI in the germline V gene. V lost 6 bases and J 8 bases, leaving 13 bases between the germline ends. In nucleotides, the CDR3 is TGTGCCAGCAGCCGAGACGGGGGAGGCTACACCTTC. It is translated as CASSRDGGGYTF.